Listed below are T cell receptor beta chains from one sample, sequenced in a study of T cell responses to AZD1222 COVID-19 vaccine. The repertoire was sequenced with immunoSEQ multiplex PCR; TCRdb's copy has only in-frame clones and lacks some. The profile shows some 120,000 clones, roughly 84% of them singletons. The sample in question was peripheral blood, obtained on day 0 of AZD1222 vaccination. The receptors were gathered from an adult in good health. Each CDR3 is given with its conserved first and last residue. The D gene is left open where the match is weak. The size field is filled for only some rows; it gives once, few, many or a size class.

J gene	V gene	D gene	clone size	CDR3 protein	CDR3 DNA
TRBJ1-2	TRBV2	NA	NA	CASRAGNGYTF	TGTGCCAGCAGAGCAGGGAATGGCTACACCTTC
TRBJ2-5	TRBV7-9	NA	few	CASRGRELLETQYF	TGTGCCAGCCGAGGTCGCGAACTCTTAGAGACCCAGTACTTC
TRBJ2-3	TRBV6-5	NA	NA	CASRLTDLTDTQYF	TGTGCCAGCAGACTGACAGACCTCACAGATACGCAGTATTTT
TRBJ2-3	TRBV28	NA	NA	CASTKLTDTQYF	TGTGCCAGCACCAAACTCACAGATACGCAGTATTTT
TRBJ2-3	TRBV5-5	NA	NA	CASSRGTDTQYF	TGTGCCAGCAGCCGGGGAACAGATACGCAGTATTTT
TRBJ1-4	TRBV18	NA	NA	CASSSQGLEKLFF	TGTGCCAGCTCATCACAGGGTTTGGAAAAACTGTTTTTT
TRBJ2-1	TRBV27	NA	NA	CASRLGSPGFNEQFF	TGTGCCAGCAGACTCGGATCACCGGGCTTCAATGAGCAGTTCTTC
TRBJ2-5	TRBV29-1	TRBD2	NA	CSVERTGGIQETQYF	TGCAGCGTTGAGAGGACGGGAGGTATACAAGAGACCCAGTACTTC
TRBJ2-2	TRBV5-3	TRBD1	NA	CARSRTGGEGGELFF	TGTGCCAGAAGCCGGACAGGGGGCGAGGGCGGGGAGCTGTTTTTT
TRBJ2-6	TRBV28	NA	NA	CASTRGTGANVLTF	TGTGCCAGCACTAGGGGGACCGGGGCCAACGTCCTGACTTTC
TRBJ2-2	TRBV6-4	NA	few	CASSDSGGHTGELFF	TGTGCCAGCAGTGACTCGGGCGGTCACACCGGGGAGCTGTTTTTT
TRBJ2-1	TRBV6-2/TRBV6-3	TRBD2	NA	CASSKTSGRVEQFF	TGTGCCAGCAGCAAAACTAGCGGGAGGGTTGAGCAGTTCTTC
TRBJ1-2	TRBV7-9	NA	NA	CASSIDSNGYTF	TGTGCCAGCAGCATAGACAGTAATGGCTACACCTTC
TRBJ2-4	TRBV4-1	TRBD2	NA	CASSQGVRSSGRAGVGNIQYF	TGCGCCAGCAGCCAAGGCGTTCGGTCTAGCGGGAGGGCCGGGGTAGGAAACATTCAGTACTTC
TRBJ2-7	TRBV5-4	NA	NA	CASSFDRSGEQYF	TGTGCCAGCAGCTTCGACAGGTCAGGAGAGCAGTACTTC
TRBJ1-6	TRBV4-2	TRBD1	NA	CASSQDYGQGSSPLHF	TGTGCCAGCAGCCAAGACTACGGACAGGGGTCTTCACCCCTCCACTTT
TRBJ1-1	TRBV9	NA	NA	CASSVSALAEAFF	TGTGCCAGCAGCGTATCCGCCCTAGCTGAAGCTTTCTTT
TRBJ1-5	TRBV19	NA	NA	CASSQGQVAFSNQPQHF	TGTGCCAGTAGCCAGGGGCAGGTCGCTTTTAGCAATCAGCCCCAGCATTTT
TRBJ1-3	TRBV9	TRBD1	NA	CASSPGGQGTHTIYF	TGTGCCAGCAGCCCCGGGGGACAGGGCACTCACACCATATATTTT
TRBJ1-1	TRBV5-5	NA	NA	CASSLSRQNTEAFF	TGTGCCAGCAGCTTGTCGAGACAGAACACTGAAGCTTTCTTT
TRBJ1-5	TRBV28	TRBD1	few	CASTSGQGVGQPQHF	TGTGCCAGCACCTCGGGACAGGGGGTAGGGCAGCCCCAGCATTTT
TRBJ1-4	TRBV19	TRBD1	NA	CASSLGTGGVSEKLFF	TGTGCCAGTAGCCTCGGGACAGGCGGCGTGAGTGAAAAACTGTTTTTT
TRBJ1-5	TRBV29-1	NA	NA	CSVRGSVSQPQHF	TGCAGCGTTCGAGGTTCCGTCAGTCAGCCCCAGCATTTT
TRBJ1-4	TRBV6-5	NA	NA	CASSPPGDEKLFF	TGTGCCAGCAGTCCACCAGGGGATGAAAAACTGTTTTTT
TRBJ2-7	TRBV29-1	NA	NA	CSVRPQGKFYEQYF	TGCAGCGTCCGCCCTCAGGGGAAATTCTACGAGCAGTACTTC
TRBJ1-2	TRBV2	TRBD1	NA	CASFRDSAGYTF	TGTGCCAGCTTTCGGGACAGTGCTGGCTACACCTTC
TRBJ2-5	TRBV7-2	TRBD2	NA	CASSLTSGGAGETQYF	TGTGCCAGCAGCTTGACTAGCGGGGGGGCCGGGGAGACCCAGTACTTC
TRBJ2-1	TRBV2	TRBD2	NA	CASSEEVGTRYNEQFF	TGTGCCAGCAGTGAAGAAGTTGGGACTAGGTACAATGAGCAGTTCTTC
TRBJ2-1	TRBV9	NA	NA	CASGGGRLAHNEQFF	TGTGCCAGCGGGGGGGGCCGCCTAGCGCATAATGAGCAGTTCTTC
TRBJ2-5	TRBV7-9	TRBD2	NA	CASSPRDYWWQETQYF	TGTGCCAGCAGCCCCCGGGACTACTGGTGGCAAGAGACCCAGTACTTC
TRBJ2-3	TRBV2	NA	NA	CASSGGETDTQYF	TGTGCCAGCAGTGGAGGGGAAACAGATACGCAGTATTTT
TRBJ2-2	TRBV30	NA	NA	CAWSQLGANTGELFF	TGTGCCTGGAGTCAACTAGGGGCGAACACCGGGGAGCTGTTTTTT
TRBJ1-5	TRBV28	NA	NA	CASSFDGRNQPQHF	TGTGCCAGCAGTTTCGACGGACGCAATCAGCCCCAGCATTTT
TRBJ1-5	TRBV4-1	TRBD1	NA	CASSVGTGNQPQHF	TGCGCCAGCAGTGTCGGGACAGGTAATCAGCCCCAGCATTTT
TRBJ2-7	TRBV28	NA	once	CASSSLTYEQYF	TGTGCCAGCTCCTCCTTAACCTACGAGCAGTACTTC
TRBJ1-6	TRBV15	NA	NA	CATSAVSNSPLHF	TGTGCCACCAGCGCTGTTTCTAATTCACCCCTCCACTTT
TRBJ1-6	TRBV14	TRBD1	NA	CASRRDRGLSPLHF	TGTGCCAGCAGGAGAGACAGGGGCCTTTCACCCCTCCACTTT
TRBJ2-6	TRBV6-6	TRBD1	NA	CASSPRDRVSGANVLTF	TGTGCCAGCAGTCCCCGGGACAGGGTATCTGGGGCCAACGTCCTGACTTTC
TRBJ2-1	TRBV19	TRBD2	NA	CASIGREPYNEQFF	TGTGCCAGTATCGGGCGGGAGCCCTACAATGAGCAGTTCTTC
TRBJ2-3	TRBV19	TRBD2	few	CASSIGLASLRTDTQYF	TGTGCCAGTAGTATCGGACTAGCTTCACTAAGAACAGATACGCAGTATTTT
TRBJ2-1	TRBV4-2	NA	NA	CASSQETVSDEQFF	TGTGCCAGCAGCCAAGAAACAGTTAGCGATGAGCAGTTCTTC
TRBJ1-4	TRBV6-5	TRBD1	NA	CASRRGTGGEKLFF	TGTGCCAGCAGACGTGGGACAGGGGGGGAGAAACTGTTTTTT
TRBJ2-1	TRBV15	TRBD2	NA	CATSRDLGGSYNEQFF	TGTGCCACCAGCAGAGATTTGGGGGGGTCCTACAATGAGCAGTTCTTC
TRBJ2-7	TRBV28	NA	NA	CASSLSVSYEQYF	TGTGCCAGCAGTTTATCAGTTTCCTACGAGCAGTACTTC
TRBJ1-6	TRBV5-1	NA	NA	CASSLGNRANSPLHF	TGCGCCAGCAGCTTAGGGAACAGGGCTAATTCACCCCTCCACTTT